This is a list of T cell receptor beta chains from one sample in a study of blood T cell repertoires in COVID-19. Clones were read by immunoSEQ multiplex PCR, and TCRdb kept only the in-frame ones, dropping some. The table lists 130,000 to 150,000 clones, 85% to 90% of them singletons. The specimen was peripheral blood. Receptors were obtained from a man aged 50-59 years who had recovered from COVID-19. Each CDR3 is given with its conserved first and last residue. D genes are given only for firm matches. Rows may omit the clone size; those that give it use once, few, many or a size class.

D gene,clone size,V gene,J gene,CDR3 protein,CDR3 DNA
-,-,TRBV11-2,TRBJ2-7,CASSSNGTKLYEQYF,TGTGCCAGCAGCTCCAACGGGACAAAACTATACGAGCAGTACTTC
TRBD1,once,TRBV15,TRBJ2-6,CATSRDRQGGISGANVLTF,TGTGCCACCAGCAGAGACAGACAGGGGGGGATCTCTGGGGCCAACGTCCTGACTTTC
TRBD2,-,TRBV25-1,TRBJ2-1,CASSDMRGYFNEQFF,TGTGCCAGCAGTGACATGCGGGGGTACTTCAATGAGCAGTTCTTC
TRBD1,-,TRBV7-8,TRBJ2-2,CASGGQGWTGELFF,TGTGCCAGCGGCGGACAGGGGTGGACCGGGGAGCTGTTTTTT
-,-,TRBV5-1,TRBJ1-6,CASSLDSSSYNSPLHF,TGCGCCAGCAGCTTGGACAGCAGCTCCTATAATTCACCCCTCCACTTT
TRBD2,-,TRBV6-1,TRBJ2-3,CASSETSGGSTDTQYF,TGTGCCAGCAGTGAAACGAGCGGGGGGAGCACAGATACGCAGTATTTT
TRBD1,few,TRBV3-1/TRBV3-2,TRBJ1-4,CASSHDRTGGKLFF,TGTGCCAGCAGCCACGATCGGACAGGTGGGAAACTGTTTTTT
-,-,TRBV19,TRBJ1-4,CASSIWEGREKLFF,TGTGCCAGTAGTATATGGGAGGGGCGTGAAAAACTGTTTTTT
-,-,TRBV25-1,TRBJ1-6,CASSEEGRNNSPLHF,TGTGCCAGCAGTGAGGAGGGACGGAATAATTCACCCCTCCACTTT
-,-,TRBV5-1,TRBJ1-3,CASSPGTSGNTIYF,TGCGCCAGCAGCCCCGGGACTTCTGGAAACACCATATATTTT
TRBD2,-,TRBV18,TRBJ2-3,CASSPSGGDTDTQYF,TGTGCCAGCTCACCGAGCGGGGGGGACACAGATACGCAGTATTTT
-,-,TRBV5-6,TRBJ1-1,CASSLVGQPEAFF,TGTGCCAGCAGCTTGGTTGGGCAGCCTGAAGCTTTCTTT
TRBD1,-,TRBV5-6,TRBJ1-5,CASSRDRGRSNQPQHF,TGTGCCAGCAGCCGGGACAGGGGGCGAAGCAATCAGCCCCAGCATTTT
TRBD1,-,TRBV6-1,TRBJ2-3,CASSETGQGAEDTQYF,TGTGCCAGCAGTGAAACGGGACAGGGGGCGGAAGATACGCAGTATTTT
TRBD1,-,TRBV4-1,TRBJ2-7,CASSPGQASSYEQYF,TGCGCCAGCAGCCCTGGACAGGCGAGCTCCTACGAGCAGTACTTC
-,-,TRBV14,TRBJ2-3,CASSQGLSPYF,TGTGCCAGCAGCCAAGGACTATCGCCGTATTTT
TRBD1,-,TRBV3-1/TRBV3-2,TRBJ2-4,CASSQADRQGRHQYF,TGTGCCAGCAGCCAAGCGGATCGACAGGGTCGACATCAGTACTTC
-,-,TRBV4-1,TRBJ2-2,CASSQEYTPGELFF,TGCGCCAGCAGCCAAGAGTATACTCCCGGGGAGCTGTTTTTT
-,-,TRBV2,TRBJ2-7,CASKGNRGLEQYF,TGTGCCAGCAAAGGAAACAGGGGACTCGAGCAGTACTTC
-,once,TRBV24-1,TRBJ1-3,CATKQTVSGNTIYF,TGTGCCACCAAGCAGACAGTCTCTGGAAACACCATATATTTT